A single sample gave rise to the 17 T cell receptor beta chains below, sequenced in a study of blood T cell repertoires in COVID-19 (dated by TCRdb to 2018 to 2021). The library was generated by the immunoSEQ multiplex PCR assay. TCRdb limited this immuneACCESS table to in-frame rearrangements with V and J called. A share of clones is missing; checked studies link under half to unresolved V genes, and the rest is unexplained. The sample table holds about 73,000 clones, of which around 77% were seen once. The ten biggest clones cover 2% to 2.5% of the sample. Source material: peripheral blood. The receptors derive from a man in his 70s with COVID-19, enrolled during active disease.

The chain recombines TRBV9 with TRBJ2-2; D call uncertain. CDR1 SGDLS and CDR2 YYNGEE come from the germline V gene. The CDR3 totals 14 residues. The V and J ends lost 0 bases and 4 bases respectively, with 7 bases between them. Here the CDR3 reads CASSVAKSTGELFF. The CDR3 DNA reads TGTGCCAGCAGCGTAGCTAAGAGCACCGGGGAGCTGTTTTTT.

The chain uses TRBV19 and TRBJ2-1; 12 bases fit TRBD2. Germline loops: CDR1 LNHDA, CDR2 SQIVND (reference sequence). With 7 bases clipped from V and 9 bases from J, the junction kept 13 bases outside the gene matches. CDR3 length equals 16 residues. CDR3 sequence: CASKSKTSGRFSEQFF. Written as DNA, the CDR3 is TGTGCCAGTAAGTCGAAAACTAGCGGGAGGTTCAGTGAGCAGTTCTTC.

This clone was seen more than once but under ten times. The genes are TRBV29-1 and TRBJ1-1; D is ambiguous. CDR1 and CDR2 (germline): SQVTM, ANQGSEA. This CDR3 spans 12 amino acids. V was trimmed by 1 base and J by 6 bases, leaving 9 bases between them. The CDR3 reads CSVEGGSSEAFF. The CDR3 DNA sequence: TGCAGCGTTGAAGGAGGTTCCTCTGAAGCTTTCTTT.

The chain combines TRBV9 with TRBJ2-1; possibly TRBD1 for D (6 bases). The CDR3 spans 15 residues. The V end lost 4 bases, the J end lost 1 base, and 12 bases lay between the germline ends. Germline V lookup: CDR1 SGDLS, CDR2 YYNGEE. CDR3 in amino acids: CASSPMDRSYNEQFF. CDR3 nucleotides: TGTGCCAGCAGCCCGATGGACAGATCCTACAATGAGCAGTTCTTC.

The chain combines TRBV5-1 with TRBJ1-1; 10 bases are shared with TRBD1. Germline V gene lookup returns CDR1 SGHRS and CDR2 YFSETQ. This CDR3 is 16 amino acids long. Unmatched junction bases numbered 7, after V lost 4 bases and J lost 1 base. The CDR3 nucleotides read TGCGCCAGCAGCCCCAGGGGGACAGGGGCGAACACTGAAGCTTTCTTT. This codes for CASSPRGTGANTEAFF.

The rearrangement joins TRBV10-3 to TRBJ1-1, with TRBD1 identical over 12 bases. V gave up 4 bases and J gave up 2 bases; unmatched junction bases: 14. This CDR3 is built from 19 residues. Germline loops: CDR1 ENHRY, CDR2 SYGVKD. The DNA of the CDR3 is TGTGCCATCAGTGGTACCGGGACAGGGGGCTTAAACATTAACACTGAAGCTTTCTTT. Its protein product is CAISGTGTGGLNINTEAFF.

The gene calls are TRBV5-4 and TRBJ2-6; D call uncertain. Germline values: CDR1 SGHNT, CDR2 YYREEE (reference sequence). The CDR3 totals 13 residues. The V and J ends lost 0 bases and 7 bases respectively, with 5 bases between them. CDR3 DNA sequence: TGTGCCAGCAGCTTGGTATCCGCCAACGTCCTGACTTTC. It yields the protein CASSLVSANVLTF.

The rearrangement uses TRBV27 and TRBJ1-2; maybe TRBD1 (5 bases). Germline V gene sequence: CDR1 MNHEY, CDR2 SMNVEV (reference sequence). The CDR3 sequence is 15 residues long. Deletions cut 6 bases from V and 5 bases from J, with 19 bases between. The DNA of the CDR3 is TGTGCCAGCAGGCCGGGGGGGGAGGGTCGGTATGGCTACACCTTC. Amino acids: CASRPGGEGRYGYTF.

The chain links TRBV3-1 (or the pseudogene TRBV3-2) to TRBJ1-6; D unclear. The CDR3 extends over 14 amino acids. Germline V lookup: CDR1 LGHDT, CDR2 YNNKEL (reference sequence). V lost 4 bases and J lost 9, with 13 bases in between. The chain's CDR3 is CASSLPGNGSPLHF. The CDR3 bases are TGTGCCAGCAGCCTTCCCGGGAATGGTTCACCCCTCCACTTT.

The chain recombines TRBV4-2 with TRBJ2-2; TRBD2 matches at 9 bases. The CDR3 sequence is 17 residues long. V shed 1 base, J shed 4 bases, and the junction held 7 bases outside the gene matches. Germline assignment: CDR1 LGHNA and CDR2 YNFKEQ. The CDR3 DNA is TGTGCCAGCAGCCAAGGCGGCGTAGCGGGAGTCACCGGGGAGCTGTTTTTT. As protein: CASSQGGVAGVTGELFF.

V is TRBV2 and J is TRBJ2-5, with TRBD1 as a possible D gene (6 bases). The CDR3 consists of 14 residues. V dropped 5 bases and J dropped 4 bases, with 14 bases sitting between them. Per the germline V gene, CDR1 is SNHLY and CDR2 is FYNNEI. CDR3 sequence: CASSQTARGETQYF. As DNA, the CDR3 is TGTGCCAGCAGTCAAACTGCCAGGGGAGAGACCCAGTACTTC.

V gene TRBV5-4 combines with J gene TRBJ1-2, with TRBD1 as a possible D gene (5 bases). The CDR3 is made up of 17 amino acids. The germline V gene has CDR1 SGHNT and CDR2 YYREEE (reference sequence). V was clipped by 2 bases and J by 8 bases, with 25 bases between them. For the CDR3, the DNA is TGTGCCAGCAGCTTAGAGGCGGGGCGCCTATCCCTCGGGGGCTACACCTTC. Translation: CASSLEAGRLSLGGYTF.

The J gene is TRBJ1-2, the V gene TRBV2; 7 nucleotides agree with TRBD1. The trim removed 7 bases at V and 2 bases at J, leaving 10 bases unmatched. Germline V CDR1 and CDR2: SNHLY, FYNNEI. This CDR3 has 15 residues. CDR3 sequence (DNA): TGTGCCAGCAAGAATAGGGACAGCACAAACTATGGCTACACCTTC. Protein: CASKNRDSTNYGYTF. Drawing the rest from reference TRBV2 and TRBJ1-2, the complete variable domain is EPEVTQTPSHQVTQMGQEVILRCVPISNHLYFYWYRQILGQKVEFLVSFYNNEISEKSEIFDDQFSVERPDGSNFTLKIRSTKLEDSAMYFCASKNRDSTNYGYTFGSGTRLTVV.

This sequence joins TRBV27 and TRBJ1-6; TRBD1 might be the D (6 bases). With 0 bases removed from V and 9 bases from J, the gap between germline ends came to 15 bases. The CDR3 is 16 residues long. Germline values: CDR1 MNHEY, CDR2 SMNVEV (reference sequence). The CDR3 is CASSLSSWQGSSPLHF. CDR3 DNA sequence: TGTGCCAGCAGTTTATCGTCTTGGCAGGGGAGTTCACCCCTCCACTTT.

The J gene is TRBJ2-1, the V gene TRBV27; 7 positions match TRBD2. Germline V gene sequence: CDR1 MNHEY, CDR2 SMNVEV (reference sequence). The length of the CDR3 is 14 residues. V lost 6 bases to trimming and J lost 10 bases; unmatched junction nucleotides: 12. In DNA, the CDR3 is TGTGCCAGCAGCCAATACGGGGGGTTGACGGAGCAGTTCTTC. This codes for CASSQYGGLTEQFF.

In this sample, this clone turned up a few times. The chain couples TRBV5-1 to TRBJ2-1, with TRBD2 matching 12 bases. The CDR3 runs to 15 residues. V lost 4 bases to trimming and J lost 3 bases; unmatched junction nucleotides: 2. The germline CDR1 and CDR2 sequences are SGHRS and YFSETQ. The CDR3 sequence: CASSPSGGVYNEQFF. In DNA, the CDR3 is TGCGCCAGCAGCCCTAGCGGGGGGGTCTACAATGAGCAGTTCTTC.

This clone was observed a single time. The CDR3 nucleotides are TGTGCCAGCAGCGCGTGGGGGGCGGGAGTAAATGAGCAGTTCTTC. As protein: CASSAWGAGVNEQFF. The chain is built from TRBV9 and TRBJ2-1, with D tentatively TRBD2 (7 bases). Trimming cost V 3 bases and J 7 bases, with 17 bases left between them. Germline V CDR1 and CDR2: SGDLS, YYNGEE. CDR3 size: 15 residues.